One sample yielded the 2 T cell receptor beta chains listed below, sequenced in a study of T-cell reconstitution after alpha-beta-depleted transplantation in children. Unique molecular identifiers featured in how the TCRbeta library was prepared. TCRdb itself ran the PCR reads through MiXCR, one entry per CDR3 protein. Among 250,000 to 400,000 distinct CDR3 sequences listed, over 20% were seen once. The input for sequencing was PBMCs, mostly from graft donor cells, taken 180 days after TCRalphabeta/CD19-depleted stem cell transplant. The receptor source for this set is a male patient under 18 who had a stem cell transplant for acute lymphoblastic leukemia, so the T cells may come from the graft donor.

There are a few counts of this clonotype. This chain joins TRBV9 and TRBJ1-1; TRBD1 might be the D (5 bases). V lost 1 base and J 1 base, leaving 11 bases between the germline ends. This CDR3 is built from 15 residues. Per germline, CDR1 SGDLS and CDR2 YYNGEE. In DNA, the CDR3 is TGTGCCAGCAGCGTAATTGGGGCCTGGAACACTGAAGCTTTCTTT. It translates to CASSVIGAWNTEAFF.

The genes are TRBV12-3 or TRBV12-4 and TRBJ1-2; 11 bases align to TRBD1. The V and J ends lost 4 bases and 2 bases, in that order; junction bases with no gene match: 3. The CDR3 contains 15 residues. The CDR3 region has the DNA TGTGCCAGCAGTTCTTGGACAGGGGGCAACTATGGCTACACCTTC. This codes for CASSSWTGGNYGYTF.